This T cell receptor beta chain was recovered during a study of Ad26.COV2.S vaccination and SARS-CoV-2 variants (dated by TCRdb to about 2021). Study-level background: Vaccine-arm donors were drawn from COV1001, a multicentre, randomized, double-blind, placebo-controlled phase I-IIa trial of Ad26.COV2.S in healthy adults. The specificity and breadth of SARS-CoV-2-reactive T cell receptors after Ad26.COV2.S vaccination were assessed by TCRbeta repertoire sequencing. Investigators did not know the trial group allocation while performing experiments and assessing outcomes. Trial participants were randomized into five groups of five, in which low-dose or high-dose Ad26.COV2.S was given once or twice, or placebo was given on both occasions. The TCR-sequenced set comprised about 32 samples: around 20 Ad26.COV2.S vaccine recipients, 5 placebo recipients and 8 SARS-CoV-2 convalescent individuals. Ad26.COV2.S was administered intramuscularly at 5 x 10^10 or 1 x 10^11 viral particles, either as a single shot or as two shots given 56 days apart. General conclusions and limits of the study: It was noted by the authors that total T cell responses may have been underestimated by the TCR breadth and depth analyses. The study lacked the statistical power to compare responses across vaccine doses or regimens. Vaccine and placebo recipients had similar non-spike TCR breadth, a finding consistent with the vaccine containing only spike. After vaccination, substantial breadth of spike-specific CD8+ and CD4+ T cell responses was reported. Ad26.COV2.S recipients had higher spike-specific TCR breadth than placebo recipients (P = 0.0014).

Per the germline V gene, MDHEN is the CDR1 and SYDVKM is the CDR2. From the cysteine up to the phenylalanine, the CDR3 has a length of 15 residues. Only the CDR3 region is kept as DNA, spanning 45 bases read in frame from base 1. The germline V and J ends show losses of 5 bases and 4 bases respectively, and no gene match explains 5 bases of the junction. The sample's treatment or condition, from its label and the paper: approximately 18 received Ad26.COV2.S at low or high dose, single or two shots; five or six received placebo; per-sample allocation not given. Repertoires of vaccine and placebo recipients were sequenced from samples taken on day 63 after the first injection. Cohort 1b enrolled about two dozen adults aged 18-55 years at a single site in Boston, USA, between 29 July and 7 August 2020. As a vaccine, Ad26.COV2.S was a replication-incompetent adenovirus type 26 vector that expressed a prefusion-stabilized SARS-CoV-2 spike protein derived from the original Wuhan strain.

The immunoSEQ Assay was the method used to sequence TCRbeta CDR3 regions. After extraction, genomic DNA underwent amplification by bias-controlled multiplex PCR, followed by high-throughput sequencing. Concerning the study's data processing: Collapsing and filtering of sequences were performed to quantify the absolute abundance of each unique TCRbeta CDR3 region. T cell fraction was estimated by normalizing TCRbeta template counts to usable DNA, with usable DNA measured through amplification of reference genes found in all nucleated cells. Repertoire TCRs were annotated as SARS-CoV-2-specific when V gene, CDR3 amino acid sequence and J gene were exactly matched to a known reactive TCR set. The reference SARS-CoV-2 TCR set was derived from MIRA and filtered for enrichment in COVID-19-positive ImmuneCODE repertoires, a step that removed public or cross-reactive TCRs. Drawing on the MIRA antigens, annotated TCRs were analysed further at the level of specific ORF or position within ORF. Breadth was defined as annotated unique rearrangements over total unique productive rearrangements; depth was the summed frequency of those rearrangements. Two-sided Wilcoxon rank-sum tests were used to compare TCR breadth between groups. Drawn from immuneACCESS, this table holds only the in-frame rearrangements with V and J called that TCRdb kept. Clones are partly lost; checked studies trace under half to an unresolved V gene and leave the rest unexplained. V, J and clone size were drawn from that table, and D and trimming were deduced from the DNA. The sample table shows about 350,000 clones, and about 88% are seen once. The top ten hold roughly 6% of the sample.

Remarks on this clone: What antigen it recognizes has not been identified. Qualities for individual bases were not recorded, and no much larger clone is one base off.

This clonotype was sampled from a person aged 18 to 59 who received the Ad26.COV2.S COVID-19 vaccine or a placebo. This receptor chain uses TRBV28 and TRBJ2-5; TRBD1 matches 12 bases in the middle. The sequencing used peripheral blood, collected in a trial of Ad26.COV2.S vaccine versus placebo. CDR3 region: CASSGQGQGAETQYF. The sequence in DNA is TGTGCCAGCAGTGGACAGGGACAGGGGGCAGAGACCCAGTACTTC.